This T cell receptor beta chain comes out of a study of shared clonotypes between healthy human individuals. The germline gives CDR1 SGHVS, CDR2 FNYEAQ. V lost 5 bases and J lost 3; bases outside the gene matches: 7. This CDR3 spans 14 amino acids. Only CD45RO-negative cells positively selected for CCR7 counted as naive CD8 cells, so terminally differentiated effector memory CD45RA+ cells were excluded. Adults of Caucasian background living in Nashville, Tennessee made up all donors. Across several immunoSEQ plates, the genomic DNA of each subset was split evenly. The assay was immunoSEQ multiplex PCR, and TCRdb's table has in-frame clones only and misses some. Here the sample spans approximately 1.9 million clones, just over 90% being singletons.

The origin of this receptor is a man aged 18 to 35 in good health. Some clones in this sample may be carry-over from other donors' samples. The sample consisted of naive CD8+ T cells from PBMCs. J is TRBJ2-7 and V is TRBV7-6; 7 nucleotides match TRBD1. The CDR3 region has the DNA TGTGCCAGCAGCGCCGGAAACAGGGGCTACGAGCAGTACTTC. Its protein product is CASSAGNRGYEQYF.